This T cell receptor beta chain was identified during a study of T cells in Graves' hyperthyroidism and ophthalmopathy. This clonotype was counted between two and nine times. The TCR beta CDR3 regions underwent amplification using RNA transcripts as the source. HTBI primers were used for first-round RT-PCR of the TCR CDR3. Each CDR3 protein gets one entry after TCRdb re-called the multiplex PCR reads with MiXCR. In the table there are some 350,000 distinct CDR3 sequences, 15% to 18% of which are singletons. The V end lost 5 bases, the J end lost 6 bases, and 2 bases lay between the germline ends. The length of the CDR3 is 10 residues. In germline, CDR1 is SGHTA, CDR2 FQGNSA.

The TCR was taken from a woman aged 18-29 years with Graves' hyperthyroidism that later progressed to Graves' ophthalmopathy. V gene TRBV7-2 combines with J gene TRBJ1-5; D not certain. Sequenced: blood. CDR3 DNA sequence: TGTGCCAGCAGCCCTCAGCCCCAGCATTTT. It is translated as CASSPQPQHF.